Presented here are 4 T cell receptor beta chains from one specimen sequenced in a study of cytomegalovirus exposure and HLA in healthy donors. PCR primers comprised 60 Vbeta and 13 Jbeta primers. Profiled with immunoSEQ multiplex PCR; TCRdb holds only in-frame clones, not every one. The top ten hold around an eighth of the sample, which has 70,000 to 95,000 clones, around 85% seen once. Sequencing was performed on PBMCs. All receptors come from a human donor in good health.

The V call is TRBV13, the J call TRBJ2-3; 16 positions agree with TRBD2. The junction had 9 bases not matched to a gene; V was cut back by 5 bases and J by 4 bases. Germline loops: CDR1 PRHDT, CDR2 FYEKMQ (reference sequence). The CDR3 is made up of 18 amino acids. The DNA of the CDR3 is TGTGCCAGCAGCATACAAGGGACTAGCGGGGGGGCCGCAGATACGCAGTATTTT. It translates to CASSIQGTSGGAADTQYF.

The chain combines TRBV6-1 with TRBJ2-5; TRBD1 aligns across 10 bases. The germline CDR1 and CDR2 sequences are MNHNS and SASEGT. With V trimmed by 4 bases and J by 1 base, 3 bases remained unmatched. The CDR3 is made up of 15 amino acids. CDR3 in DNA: TGTGCCAGCAGTGCCCGGGACAGGGGCCAAGAGACCCAGTACTTC. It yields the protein CASSARDRGQETQYF.

The CDR3 is CASSPDGLLNQPQHF. The CDR3 DNA sequence: TGTGCCAGCAGCCCCGATGGCCTCCTCAATCAGCCCCAGCATTTT. The chain is built from TRBV6-5 and TRBJ1-5, with unresolved D. Germline CDR1 MNHEY, CDR2 SVGAGI. V was cut by 6 bases and J by 3 bases, with 15 bases left in between. The CDR3 has 15 amino acids.

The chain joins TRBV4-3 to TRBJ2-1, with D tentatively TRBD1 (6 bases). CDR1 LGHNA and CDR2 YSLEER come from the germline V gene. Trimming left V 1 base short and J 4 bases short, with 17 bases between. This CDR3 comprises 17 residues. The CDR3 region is CASSQGDTRTGYNEQFF. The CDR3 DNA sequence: TGCGCCAGCAGCCAAGGGGACACCCGGACGGGATACAATGAGCAGTTCTTC.